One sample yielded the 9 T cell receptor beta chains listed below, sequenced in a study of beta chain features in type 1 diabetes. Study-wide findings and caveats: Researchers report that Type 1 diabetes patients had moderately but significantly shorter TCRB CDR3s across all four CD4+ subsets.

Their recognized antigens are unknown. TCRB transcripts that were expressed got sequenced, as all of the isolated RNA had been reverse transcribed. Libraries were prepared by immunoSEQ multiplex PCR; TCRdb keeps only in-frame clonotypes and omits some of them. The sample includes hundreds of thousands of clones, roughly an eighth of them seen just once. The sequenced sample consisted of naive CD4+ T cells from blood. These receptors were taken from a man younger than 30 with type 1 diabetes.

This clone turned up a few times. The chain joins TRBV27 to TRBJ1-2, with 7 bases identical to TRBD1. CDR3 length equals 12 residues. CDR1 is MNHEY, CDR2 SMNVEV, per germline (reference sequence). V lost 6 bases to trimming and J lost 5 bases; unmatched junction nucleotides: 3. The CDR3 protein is CASRDRTYGYTF. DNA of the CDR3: TGTGCCAGCAGGGACAGGACTTATGGCTACACCTTC.

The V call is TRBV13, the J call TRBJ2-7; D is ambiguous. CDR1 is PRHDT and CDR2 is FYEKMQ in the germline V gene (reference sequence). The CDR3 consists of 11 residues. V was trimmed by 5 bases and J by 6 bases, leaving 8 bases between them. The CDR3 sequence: CASSAMGEQYF. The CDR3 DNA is TGTGCCAGCAGCGCCATGGGCGAGCAGTACTTC.

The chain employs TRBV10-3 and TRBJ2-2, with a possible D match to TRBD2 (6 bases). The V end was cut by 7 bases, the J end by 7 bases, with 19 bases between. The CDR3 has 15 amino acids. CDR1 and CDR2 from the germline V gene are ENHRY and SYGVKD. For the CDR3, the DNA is TGTGCCATCACCCGAACGGCTAGCGCTGGCGGGGAGCTGTTTTTT. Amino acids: CAITRTASAGGELFF.

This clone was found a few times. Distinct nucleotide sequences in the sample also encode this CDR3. In DNA form, the CDR3 reads TGTGCCAGCAGTTACCCGCCCCAAGAGACCCAGTACTTC. This translates into CASSYPPQETQYF. This chain uses TRBV6-6 with TRBJ2-5; D gene uncertain. Germline CDR1 MNHNY, CDR2 SVGAGI (reference sequence). The V and J ends lost 2 bases and 1 base respectively, with 5 bases between them. This CDR3 contains 13 residues.

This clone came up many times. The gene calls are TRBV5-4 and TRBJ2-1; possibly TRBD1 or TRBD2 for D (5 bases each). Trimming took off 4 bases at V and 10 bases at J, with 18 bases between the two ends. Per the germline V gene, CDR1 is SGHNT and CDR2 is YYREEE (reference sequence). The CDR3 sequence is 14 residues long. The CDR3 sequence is CASSRRDQTGEQFF. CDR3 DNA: TGTGCCAGCAGCCGCCGGGACCAAACGGGGGAGCAGTTCTTC. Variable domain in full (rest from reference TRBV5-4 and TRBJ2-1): ETGVTQSPTHLIKTRGQQVTLRCSSQSGHNTVSWYQQALGQGPQFIFQYYREEENGRGNFPPRFSGLQFPNYSSELNVNALELDDSALYLCASSRRDQTGEQFFGPGTRLTVL.

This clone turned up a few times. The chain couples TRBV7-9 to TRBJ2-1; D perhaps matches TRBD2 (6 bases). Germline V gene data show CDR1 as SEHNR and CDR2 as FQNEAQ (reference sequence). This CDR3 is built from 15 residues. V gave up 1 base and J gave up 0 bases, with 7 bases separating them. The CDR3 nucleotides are TGTGCCAGCAGCTTAGGCGGGATCTCCTACAATGAGCAGTTCTTC. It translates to CASSLGGISYNEQFF. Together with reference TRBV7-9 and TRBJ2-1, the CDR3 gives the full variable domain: DTGVSQNPRHKITKRGQNVTFRCDPISEHNRLYWYRQTLGQGPEFLTYFQNEAQLEKSRLLSDRFSAERPKGSFSTLEIQRTEQGDSAMYLCASSLGGISYNEQFFGPGTRLTVL.

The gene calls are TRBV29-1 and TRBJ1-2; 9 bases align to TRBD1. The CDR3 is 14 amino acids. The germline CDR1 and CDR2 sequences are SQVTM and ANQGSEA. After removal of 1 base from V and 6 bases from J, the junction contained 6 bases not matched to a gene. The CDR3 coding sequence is TGCAGCGTTGAAGCTGGACAGGGGACGAATGGCTACACCTTC. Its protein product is CSVEAGQGTNGYTF.

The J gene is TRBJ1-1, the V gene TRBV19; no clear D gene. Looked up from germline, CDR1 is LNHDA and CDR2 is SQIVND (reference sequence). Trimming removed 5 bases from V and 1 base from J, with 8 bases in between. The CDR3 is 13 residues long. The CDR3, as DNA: TGTGCCAGTAGTCCCCGGGAGAACACTGAAGCTTTCTTT. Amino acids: CASSPRENTEAFF.

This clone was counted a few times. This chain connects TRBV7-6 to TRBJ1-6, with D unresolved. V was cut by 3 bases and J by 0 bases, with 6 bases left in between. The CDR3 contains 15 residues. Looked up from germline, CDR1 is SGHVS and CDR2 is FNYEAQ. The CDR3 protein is CASSLRSSYNSPLHF. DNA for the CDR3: TGTGCCAGCAGCTTGAGGAGCTCCTATAATTCACCCCTCCACTTT.